The entry below describes one T cell receptor beta chain. Random hexamers were used to reverse transcribe the RNA input (about 0.45 to 1 ug). A multiplex approach, immunoSEQ multiplex PCR, amplified TCR beta CDR3 across 54 Vbeta and 13 Jbeta. TCRdb re-called the immunoSEQ multiplex PCR reads through MiXCR, storing one row per CDR3 protein. The table includes approximately 100,000 distinct CDR3 sequences, 85% to 95% detected once. CD8+ and CD4+ T cells from blood underwent TCR beta sequencing. Healthy donors served as age- and sex-matched controls. The authors negatively isolated CD8+ and CD4+ T cells and FACS-enriched TEMRA cells. The data derive from a study of CD8 T cells in Susac syndrome. CDR1 and CDR2 from the germline V gene are SGHTA and FQGNSA. The V end was cut by 5 bases, the J end by 6 bases, with 7 bases between. The CDR3 length is 12 residues.

V usage is TRBV7-2 and J usage is TRBJ1-4, with unresolved D. The sequence was obtained from a human donor in good health. Specimen: CD4+ T cells from PBMCs. The CDR3 loop is CASSASYEKLFF. CDR3 DNA sequence: TGTGCCAGCAGCGCCTCCTATGAAAAACTGTTTTTT.